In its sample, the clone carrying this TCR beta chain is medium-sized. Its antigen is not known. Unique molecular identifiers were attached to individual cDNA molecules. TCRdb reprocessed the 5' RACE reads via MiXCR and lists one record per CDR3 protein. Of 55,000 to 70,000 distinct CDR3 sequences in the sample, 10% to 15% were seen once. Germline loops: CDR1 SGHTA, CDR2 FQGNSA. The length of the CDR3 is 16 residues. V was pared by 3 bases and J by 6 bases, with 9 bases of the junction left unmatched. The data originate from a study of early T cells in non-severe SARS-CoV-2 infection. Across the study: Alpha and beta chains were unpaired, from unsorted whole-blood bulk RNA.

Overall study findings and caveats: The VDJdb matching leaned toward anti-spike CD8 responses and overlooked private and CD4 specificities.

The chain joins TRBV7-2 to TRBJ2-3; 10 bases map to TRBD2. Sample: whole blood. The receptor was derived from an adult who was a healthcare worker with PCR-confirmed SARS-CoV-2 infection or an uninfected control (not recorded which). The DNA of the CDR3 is TGTGCCAGCAGCTTTTCACTAGCGGGGAAGTGGGATACGCAGTATTTT. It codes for CASSFSLAGKWDTQYF.